What follows describes a single T cell receptor beta chain. What it recognizes is unknown. The protocol was immunoSEQ multiplex PCR, while the TCRdb copy is restricted to in-frame clones and leaves out a portion. The profile covers around 160,000 clones, with roughly 94% appearing a single time and 1% to 1.5% taken by the ten largest. It was second doses at about 4 or about 12 weeks that were pooled. The ends were cut back, 1 base at V and 8 bases at J, with 12 bases in the middle. The germline V gene encodes CDR1 SNHLY and CDR2 FYNNEI. There are 14 residues in the CDR3. This entry comes from a study of T cell responses to AZD1222 COVID-19 vaccine. General study results and limits: Mapped onto spike, vaccine-associated CD4 TCRs spanned it and were dominant at 160-218 and 743-854. Nearly half of spike-specific TCRs reportedly target variant regions that are unmutated in the B.1.351 and B.1.1.7 variants.

This sample comprised peripheral blood, obtained 28 days after the second AZD1222 dose. The TCR sequence derives from an adult who received the AZD1222 COVID-19 vaccine. This chain links TRBV2 with TRBJ2-1, with D perhaps TRBD1 or TRBD2 (5 bases each). DNA of the CDR3: TGTGCCAGCAGTGAAGTGGGAAGAGGGGATGAGCAGTTCTTC. Its protein product is CASSEVGRGDEQFF.